Reported below is one T cell receptor (beta chain). The target of this receptor is not known. No quality values exist for individual bases; no much larger clone is one base distant. Libraries were constructed by the immunoSEQ multiplex PCR assay. What TCRdb holds here is the immuneACCESS table cut down to in-frame rearrangements. Part of the clones is not present; checked against another copy, under half of the missing clones reflect an unresolved V gene, and the others are unexplained. The sample table lists approximately 28,000 clones, around 79% of them with a count of one. Clones ranked in the top ten supply roughly a quarter of the sample. The study evaluated CTLA-4 blockade (ipilimumab) given together with focal radiation therapy in patients who had chemo-refractory metastatic non-small-cell lung cancer. The data originate from a study of radiotherapy plus CTLA-4 blockade in lung cancer listed by TCRdb under 2018. For context, the study as a whole: Objective responses occurred in around 20% of enrolled patients, and 30% to 35% achieved disease control. General study outcomes and caveats: Increased serum interferon-beta after radiation, together with early dynamic changes in blood T cell clones, were reported to be the strongest predictors of response. After treatment with radiotherapy and ipilimumab, TCR clones that originated in tumors expanded in peripheral blood.

From a lookup of the germline V gene (reference sequence), CDR1 and CDR2 are LNHDA and SQIVND. The cysteine opens and the phenylalanine closes a CDR3 of 13 amino acids. CDR3 DNA is the only sequence kept; it has 39 bases, read in frame from the first base. The junction shows trimming of 4 bases on V and 5 bases on J, plus 9 bases between the germline ends. The sample in question was peripheral blood, obtained from a patient treated with radiotherapy plus ipilimumab. The rearrangement joined TRBV19 to TRBJ2-1; TRBD2 is possibly the D segment (5 matching bases). The clonotype comes from a human donor with non-small cell lung cancer that progressed on radiotherapy plus ipilimumab. CDR3 sequence: CASSTGLNNEQFF. The sequenced DNA is TGTGCCAGTAGTACCGGACTTAACAATGAGCAGTTCTTC.